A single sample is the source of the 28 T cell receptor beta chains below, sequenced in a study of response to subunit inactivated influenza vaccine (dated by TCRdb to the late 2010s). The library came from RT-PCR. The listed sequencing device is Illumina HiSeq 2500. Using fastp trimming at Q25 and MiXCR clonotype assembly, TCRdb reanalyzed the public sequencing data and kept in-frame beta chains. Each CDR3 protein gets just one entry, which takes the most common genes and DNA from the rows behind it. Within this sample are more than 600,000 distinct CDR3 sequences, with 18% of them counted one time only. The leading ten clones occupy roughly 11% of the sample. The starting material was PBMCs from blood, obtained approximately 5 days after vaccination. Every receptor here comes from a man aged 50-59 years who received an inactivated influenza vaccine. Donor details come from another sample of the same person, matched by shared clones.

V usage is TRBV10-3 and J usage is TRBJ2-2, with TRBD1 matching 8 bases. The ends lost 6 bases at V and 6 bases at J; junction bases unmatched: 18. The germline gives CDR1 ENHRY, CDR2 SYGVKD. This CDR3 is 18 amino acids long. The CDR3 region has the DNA TGTGCCATCAGAGGGACAGGCTCTTGGGGCCGAGCTGCCGGGGAGCTGTTTTTT. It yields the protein CAIRGTGSWGRAAGELFF.

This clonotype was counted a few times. CDR3 sequence (DNA): TGTGCCAGCAGTTCTCGGACCTTAAGACACTATGGCTACACCTTC. As protein: CASSSRTLRHYGYTF. This sequence joins TRBV27 and TRBJ1-2; D not resolved. Germline lookup yields CDR1 MNHEY and CDR2 SMNVEV (reference sequence). The CDR3 runs to 15 residues. V was clipped by 4 bases and J by 3 bases, with 15 bases between them.

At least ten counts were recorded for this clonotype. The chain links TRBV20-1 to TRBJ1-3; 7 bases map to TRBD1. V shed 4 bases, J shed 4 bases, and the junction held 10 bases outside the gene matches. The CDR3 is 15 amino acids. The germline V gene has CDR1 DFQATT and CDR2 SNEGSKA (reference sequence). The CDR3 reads CSAIQRQGSGNTIYF. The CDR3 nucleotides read TGCAGTGCTATTCAGCGACAGGGTTCGGGAAACACCATATATTTT.

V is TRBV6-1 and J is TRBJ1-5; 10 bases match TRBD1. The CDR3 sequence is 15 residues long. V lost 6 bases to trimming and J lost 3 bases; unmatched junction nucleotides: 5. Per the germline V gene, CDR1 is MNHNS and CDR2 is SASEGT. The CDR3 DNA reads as TGTGCCAGCAGGTTGGGACAGGGGACCAATCAGCCCCAGCATTTT. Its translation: CASRLGQGTNQPQHF.

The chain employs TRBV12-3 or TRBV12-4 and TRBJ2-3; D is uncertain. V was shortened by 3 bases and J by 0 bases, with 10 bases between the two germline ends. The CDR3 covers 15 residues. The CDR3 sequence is CASSFYGSSTDTQYF. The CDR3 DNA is TGTGCCAGCAGTTTCTACGGAAGTAGCACAGATACGCAGTATTTT.

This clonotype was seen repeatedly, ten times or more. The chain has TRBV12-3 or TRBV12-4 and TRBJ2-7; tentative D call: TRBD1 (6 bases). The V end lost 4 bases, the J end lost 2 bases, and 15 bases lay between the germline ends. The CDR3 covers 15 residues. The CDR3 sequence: CASSSRQDVAYEQYF. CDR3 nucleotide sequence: TGTGCCAGCAGTTCCCGACAGGACGTCGCCTACGAGCAGTACTTC.

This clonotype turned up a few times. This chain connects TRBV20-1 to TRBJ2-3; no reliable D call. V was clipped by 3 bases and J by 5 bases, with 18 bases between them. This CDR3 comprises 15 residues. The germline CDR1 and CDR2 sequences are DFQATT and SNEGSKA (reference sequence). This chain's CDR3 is CSARVGPSVVDTQYF. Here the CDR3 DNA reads TGCAGTGCTAGGGTGGGTCCAAGCGTAGTAGATACGCAGTATTTT.

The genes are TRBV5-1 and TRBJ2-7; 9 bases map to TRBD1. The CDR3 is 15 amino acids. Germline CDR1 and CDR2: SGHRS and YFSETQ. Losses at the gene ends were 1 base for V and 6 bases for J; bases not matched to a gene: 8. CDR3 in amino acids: CASSLRTGEKGEQYF. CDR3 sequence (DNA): TGCGCCAGCAGCTTGCGGACAGGGGAGAAAGGCGAGCAGTACTTC. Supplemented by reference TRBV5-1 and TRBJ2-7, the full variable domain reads KAGVTQTPRYLIKTRGQQVTLSCSPISGHRSVSWYQQTPGQGLQFLFEYFSETQRNKGNFPGRFSGRQFSNSRSEMNVSTLELGDSALYLCASSLRTGEKGEQYFGPGTRLTVT.

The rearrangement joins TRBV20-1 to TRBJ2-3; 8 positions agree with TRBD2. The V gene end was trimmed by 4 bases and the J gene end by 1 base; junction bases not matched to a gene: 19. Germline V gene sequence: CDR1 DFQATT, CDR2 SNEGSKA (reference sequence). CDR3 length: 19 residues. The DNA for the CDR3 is TGCAGTGCTAAGACGTTTAGTAGCGGGGTGAATTTTCGCACAGATACGCAGTATTTT. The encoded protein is CSAKTFSSGVNFRTDTQYF.

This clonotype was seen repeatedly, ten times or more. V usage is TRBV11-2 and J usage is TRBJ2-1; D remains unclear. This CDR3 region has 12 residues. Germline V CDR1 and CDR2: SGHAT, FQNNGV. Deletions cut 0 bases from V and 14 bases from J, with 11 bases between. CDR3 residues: CASSLDRRSKFF. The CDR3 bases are TGTGCCAGCAGCTTAGACCGGCGGTCGAAGTTCTTC.

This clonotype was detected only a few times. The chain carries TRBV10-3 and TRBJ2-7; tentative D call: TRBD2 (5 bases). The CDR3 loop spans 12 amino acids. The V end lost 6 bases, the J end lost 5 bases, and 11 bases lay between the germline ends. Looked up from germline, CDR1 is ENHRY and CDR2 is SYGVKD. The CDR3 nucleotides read TGTGCCATCAGAGACCCGAGGGACGAGCAGTACTTC. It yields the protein CAIRDPRDEQYF.

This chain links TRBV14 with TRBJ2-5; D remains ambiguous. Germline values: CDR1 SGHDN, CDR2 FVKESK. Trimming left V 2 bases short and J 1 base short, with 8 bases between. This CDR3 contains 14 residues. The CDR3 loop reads CASSQITAQETQYF. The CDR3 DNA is TGTGCCAGCAGCCAAATTACAGCCCAAGAGACCCAGTACTTC.

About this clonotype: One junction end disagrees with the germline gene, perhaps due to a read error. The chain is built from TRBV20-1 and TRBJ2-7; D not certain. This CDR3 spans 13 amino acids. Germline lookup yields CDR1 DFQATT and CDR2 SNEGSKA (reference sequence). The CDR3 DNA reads TGCAGTGCTAGGGGTCAGATCTCCTACAAGCAGTACTTC. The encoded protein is CSARGQISYKQYF.

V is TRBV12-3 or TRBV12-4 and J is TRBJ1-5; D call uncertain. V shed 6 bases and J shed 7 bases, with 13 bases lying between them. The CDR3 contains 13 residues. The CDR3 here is CASSRSEEQPQHF. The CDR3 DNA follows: TGTGCCAGCAGCCGCTCTGAGGAACAGCCCCAGCATTTT.

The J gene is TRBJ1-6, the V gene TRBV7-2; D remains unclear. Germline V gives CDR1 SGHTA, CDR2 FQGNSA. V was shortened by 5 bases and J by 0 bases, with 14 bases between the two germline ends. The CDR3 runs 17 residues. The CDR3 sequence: CASSPTAGSSYNSPLHF. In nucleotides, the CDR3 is TGTGCCAGCAGCCCCACGGCGGGGAGCTCCTATAATTCACCCCTCCACTTT.

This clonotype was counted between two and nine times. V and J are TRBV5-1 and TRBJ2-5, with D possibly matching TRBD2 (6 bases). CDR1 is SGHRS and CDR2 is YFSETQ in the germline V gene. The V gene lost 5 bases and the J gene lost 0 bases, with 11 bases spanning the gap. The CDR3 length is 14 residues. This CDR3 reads CASSLRGYQETQYF. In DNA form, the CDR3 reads TGCGCCAGCAGTTTGCGGGGCTACCAAGAGACCCAGTACTTC.

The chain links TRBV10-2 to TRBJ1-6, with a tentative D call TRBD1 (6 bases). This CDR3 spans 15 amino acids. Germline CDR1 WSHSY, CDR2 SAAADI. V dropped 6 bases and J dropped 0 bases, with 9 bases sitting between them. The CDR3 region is CASRQDSSYNSPLHF. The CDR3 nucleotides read TGCGCCAGCAGACAGGACAGCTCCTATAATTCACCCCTCCACTTT.

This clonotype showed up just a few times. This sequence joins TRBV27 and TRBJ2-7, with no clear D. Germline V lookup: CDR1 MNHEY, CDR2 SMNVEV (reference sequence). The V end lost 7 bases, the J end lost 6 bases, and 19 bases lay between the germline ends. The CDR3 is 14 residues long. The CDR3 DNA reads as TGTGCCAGCACTCCCGGCGGCCGTGTGGTCGAGCAGTACTTC. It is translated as CASTPGGRVVEQYF.

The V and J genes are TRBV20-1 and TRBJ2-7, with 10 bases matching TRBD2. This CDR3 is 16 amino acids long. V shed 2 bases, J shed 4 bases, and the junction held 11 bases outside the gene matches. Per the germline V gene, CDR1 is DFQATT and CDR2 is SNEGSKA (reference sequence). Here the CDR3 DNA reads TGCAGTGCTAGACCCCCTAGCGGGAGAATGTCTTACGAGCAGTACTTC. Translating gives CSARPPSGRMSYEQYF.

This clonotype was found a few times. The CDR3 loop reads CASSTSGGPVSGYTF. CDR3 in DNA: TGTGCCAGCAGTACCTCTGGGGGGCCTGTTAGTGGCTACACCTTC. The rearrangement joins TRBV27 to TRBJ1-2, with D possibly TRBD1 on 6 matching bases. Trimming shortened V by 5 bases and J by 7 bases, and 20 bases separated the two germline ends. This CDR3 contains 15 residues. CDR1 and CDR2 from the germline V gene are MNHEY and SMNVEV (reference sequence).

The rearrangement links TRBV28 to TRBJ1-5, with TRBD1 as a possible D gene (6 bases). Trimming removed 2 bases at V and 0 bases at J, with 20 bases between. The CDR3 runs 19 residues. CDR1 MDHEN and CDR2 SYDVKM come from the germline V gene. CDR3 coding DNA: TGTGCCAGCAGTTTAAGTAGTCAGGGGAAGGGGCATAGCAATCAGCCCCAGCATTTT. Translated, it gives CASSLSSQGKGHSNQPQHF.

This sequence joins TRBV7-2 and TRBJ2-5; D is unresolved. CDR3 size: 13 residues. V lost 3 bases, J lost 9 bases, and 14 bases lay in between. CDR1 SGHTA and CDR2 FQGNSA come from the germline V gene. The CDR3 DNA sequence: TGTGCCAGCAGCTTTACACGTACCTTTCCCCAGTACTTC. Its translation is CASSFTRTFPQYF.

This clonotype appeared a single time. Here the CDR3 reads CAISESNMGQGFEQYF. CDR3 in DNA: TGTGCCATCAGTGAGTCTAATATGGGACAGGGGTTCGAGCAGTACTTC. The genes are TRBV10-3 and TRBJ2-7; 10 positions agree with TRBD1. CDR1 is ENHRY and CDR2 is SYGVKD in the germline V gene. V gave up 0 bases and J gave up 6 bases; unmatched junction bases: 8. This CDR3 has 16 amino acids.

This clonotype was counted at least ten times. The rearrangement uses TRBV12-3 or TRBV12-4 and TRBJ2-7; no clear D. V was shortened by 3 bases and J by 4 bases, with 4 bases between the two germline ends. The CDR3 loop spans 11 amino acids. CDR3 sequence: CASSFFYEQYF. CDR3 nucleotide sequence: TGTGCCAGCAGTTTTTTTTACGAGCAGTACTTC.

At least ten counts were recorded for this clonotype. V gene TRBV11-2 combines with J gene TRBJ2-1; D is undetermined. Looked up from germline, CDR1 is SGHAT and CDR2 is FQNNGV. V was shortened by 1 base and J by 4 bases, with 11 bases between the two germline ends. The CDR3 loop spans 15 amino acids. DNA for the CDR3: TGTGCCAGCAGCTTAGGTTGGGCTGGGTACAATGAGCAGTTCTTC. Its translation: CASSLGWAGYNEQFF. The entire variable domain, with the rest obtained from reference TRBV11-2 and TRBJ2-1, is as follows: EAGVAQSPRYKIIEKRQSVAFWCNPISGHATLYWYQQILGQGPKLLIQFQNNGVVDDSQLPKDRFSAERLKGVDSTLKIQPAKLEDSAVYLCASSLGWAGYNEQFFGPGTRLTVL.

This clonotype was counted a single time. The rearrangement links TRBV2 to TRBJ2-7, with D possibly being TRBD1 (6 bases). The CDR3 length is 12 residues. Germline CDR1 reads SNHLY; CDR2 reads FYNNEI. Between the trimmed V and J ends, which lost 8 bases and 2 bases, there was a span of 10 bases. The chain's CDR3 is CASRWDTYEQYF. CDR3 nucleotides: TGTGCCAGCCGATGGGACACCTACGAGCAGTACTTC.

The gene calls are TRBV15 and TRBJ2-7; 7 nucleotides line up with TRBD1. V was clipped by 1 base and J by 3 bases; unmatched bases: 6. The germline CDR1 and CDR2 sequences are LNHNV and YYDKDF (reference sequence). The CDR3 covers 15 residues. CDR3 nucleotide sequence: TGTGCCACCAGCAGAGGACAGGGACCATTCTACGAGCAGTACTTC. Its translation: CATSRGQGPFYEQYF.

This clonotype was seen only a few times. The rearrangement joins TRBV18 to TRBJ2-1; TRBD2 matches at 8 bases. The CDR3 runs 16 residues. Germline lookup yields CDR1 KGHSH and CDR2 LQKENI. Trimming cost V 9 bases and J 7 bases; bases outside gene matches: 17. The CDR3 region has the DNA TGTGCCAGTTTCACACTTGCTAGCGGGTTGAGGAATGAGCAGTTCTTC. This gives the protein CASFTLASGLRNEQFF.